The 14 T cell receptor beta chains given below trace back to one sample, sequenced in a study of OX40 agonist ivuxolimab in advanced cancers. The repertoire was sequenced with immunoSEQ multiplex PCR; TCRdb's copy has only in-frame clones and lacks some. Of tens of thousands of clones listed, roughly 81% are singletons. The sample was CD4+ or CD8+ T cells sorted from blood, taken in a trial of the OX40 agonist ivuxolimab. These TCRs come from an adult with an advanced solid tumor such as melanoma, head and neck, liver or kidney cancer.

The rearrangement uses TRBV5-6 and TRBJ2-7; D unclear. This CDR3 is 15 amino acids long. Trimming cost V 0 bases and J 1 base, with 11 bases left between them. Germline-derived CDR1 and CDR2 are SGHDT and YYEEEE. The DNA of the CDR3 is TGTGCCAGCAGCTTGGGTGGCGCGTCATCCTACGAGCAGTACTTC. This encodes CASSLGGASSYEQYF. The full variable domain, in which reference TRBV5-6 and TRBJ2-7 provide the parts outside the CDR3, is DAGVTQSPTHLIKTRGQQVTLRCSPKSGHDTVSWYQQALGQGPQFIFQYYEEEERQRGNFPDRFSGHQFPNYSSELNVNALLLGDSALYLCASSLGGASSYEQYFGPGTRLTVT.

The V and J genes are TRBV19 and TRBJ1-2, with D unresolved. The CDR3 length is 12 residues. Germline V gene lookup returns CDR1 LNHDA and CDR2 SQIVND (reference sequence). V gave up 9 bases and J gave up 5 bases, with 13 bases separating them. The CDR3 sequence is CARENRRYGYTF. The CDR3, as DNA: TGTGCCAGGGAGAACAGAAGATATGGCTACACCTTC.

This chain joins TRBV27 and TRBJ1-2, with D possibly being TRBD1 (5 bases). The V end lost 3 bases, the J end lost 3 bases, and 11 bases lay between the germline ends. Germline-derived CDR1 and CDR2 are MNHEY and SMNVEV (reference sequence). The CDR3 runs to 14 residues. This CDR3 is CASSFGQGDYGYTF. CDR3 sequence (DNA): TGTGCCAGCAGTTTCGGGCAGGGAGACTATGGCTACACCTTC.

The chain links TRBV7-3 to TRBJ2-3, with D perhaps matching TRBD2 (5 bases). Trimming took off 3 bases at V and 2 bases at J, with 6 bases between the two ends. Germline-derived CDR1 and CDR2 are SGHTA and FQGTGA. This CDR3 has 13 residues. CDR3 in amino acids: CASSFGVTDTQYF. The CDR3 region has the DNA TGTGCCAGCAGCTTCGGGGTCACAGATACGCAGTATTTT.

The CDR3 protein is CASQPSSYNEQFF. The CDR3 nucleotides are TGTGCCAGCCAACCGAGCTCCTACAATGAGCAGTTCTTC. This chain links TRBV9 with TRBJ2-1; no clear D gene. V was clipped by 7 bases and J by 0 bases, with 8 bases between them. Germline V gene lookup returns CDR1 SGDLS and CDR2 YYNGEE. This CDR3 spans 13 amino acids. Based on the CDR3 plus reference TRBV9 and TRBJ2-1, the full variable domain is DSGVTQTPKHLITATGQRVTLRCSPRSGDLSVYWYQQSLDQGLQFLIQYYNGEERAKGNILERFSAQQFPDLHSELNLSSLELGDSALYFCASQPSSYNEQFFGPGTRLTVL.

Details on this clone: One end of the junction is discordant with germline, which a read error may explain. The CDR3 region has the DNA TGCAGCGTTGAAGGGGGGTATGAGCAGTGCTTGCTCTCCCCAGCATTT. Translation gives CSVEGGYEQCLLSPAF. The rearrangement links TRBV29-1 to TRBJ1-5, with D possibly TRBD1 on 5 matching bases. This CDR3 region has 16 residues. Germline V gene sequence: CDR1 SQVTM, CDR2 ANQGSEA. The full variable domain, in which reference TRBV29-1 and TRBJ1-5 provide the parts outside the CDR3, is SAVISQKPSRDICQRGTSLTIQCQVDSQVTMMFWYRQQPGQSLTLIATANQGSEATYESGFVIDKFPISRPNLTFSTLTVSNMSPEDSSIYLCSVEGGYEQCLLSPAFGDGTRLSIL.

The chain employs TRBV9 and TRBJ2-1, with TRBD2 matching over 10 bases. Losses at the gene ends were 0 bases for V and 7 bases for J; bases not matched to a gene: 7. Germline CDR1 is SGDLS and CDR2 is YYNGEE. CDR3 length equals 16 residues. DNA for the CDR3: TGTGCCAGCAGCGTAGAGTCAGCGGGGGGGCTGAATGAGCAGTTCTTC. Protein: CASSVESAGGLNEQFF.

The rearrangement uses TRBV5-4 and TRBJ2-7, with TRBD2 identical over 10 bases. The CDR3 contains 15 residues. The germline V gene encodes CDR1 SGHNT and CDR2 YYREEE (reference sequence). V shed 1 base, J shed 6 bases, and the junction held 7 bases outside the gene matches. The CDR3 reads CASSLWLAGEGEQYF. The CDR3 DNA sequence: TGTGCCAGCAGCTTGTGGCTAGCGGGAGAGGGCGAGCAGTACTTC. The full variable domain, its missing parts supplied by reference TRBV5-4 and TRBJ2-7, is ETGVTQSPTHLIKTRGQQVTLRCSSQSGHNTVSWYQQALGQGPQFIFQYYREEENGRGNFPPRFSGLQFPNYSSELNVNALELDDSALYLCASSLWLAGEGEQYFGPGTRLTVT.

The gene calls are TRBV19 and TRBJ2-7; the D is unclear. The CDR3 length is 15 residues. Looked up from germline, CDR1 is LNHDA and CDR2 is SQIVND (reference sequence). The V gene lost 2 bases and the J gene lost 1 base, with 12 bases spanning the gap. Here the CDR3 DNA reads TGTGCCAGTAGTATATTCCTAGAGAGTTCCTACGAGCAGTACTTC. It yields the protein CASSIFLESSYEQYF.

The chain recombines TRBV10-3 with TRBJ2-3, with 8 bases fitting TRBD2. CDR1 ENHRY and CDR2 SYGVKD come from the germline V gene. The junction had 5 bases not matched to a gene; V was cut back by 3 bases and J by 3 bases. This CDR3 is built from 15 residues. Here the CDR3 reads CAISDTGGPTDTQYF. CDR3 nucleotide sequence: TGTGCCATCAGTGATACGGGAGGGCCAACAGATACGCAGTATTTT.

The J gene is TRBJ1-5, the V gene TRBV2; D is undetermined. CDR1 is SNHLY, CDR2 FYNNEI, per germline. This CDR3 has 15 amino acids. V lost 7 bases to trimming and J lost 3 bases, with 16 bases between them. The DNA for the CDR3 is TGTGCCAGCACCCTTAGTTCGGGTTTCAATCAGCCCCAGCATTTT. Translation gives CASTLSSGFNQPQHF.

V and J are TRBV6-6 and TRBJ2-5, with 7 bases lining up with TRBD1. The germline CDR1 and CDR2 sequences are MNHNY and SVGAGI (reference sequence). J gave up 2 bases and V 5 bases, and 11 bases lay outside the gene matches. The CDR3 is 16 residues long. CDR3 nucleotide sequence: TGTGCCAGCAGTCCTCGGGACAGAGGGGATCAAGAGACCCAGTACTTC. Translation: CASSPRDRGDQETQYF.

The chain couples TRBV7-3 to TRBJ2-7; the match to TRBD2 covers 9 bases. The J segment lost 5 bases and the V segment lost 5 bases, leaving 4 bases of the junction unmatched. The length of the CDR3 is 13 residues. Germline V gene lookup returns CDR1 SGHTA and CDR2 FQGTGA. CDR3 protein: CASSPGTSNEQYF. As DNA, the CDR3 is TGTGCCAGCAGCCCCGGGACTAGCAACGAGCAGTACTTC.

The CDR3 spells CASSSWLTSTSRANVLTF. In DNA form, the CDR3 reads TGCGCCAGCAGTTCTTGGCTCACTTCTACAAGTCGGGCCAACGTCCTGACTTTC. The chain is built from TRBV10-2 and TRBJ2-6; D is uncertain. V lost 5 bases, J lost 5 bases, and 22 bases lay in between. Per the germline V gene, CDR1 is WSHSY and CDR2 is SAAADI. CDR3 length: 18 amino acids.